These 5 T cell receptor beta chains came from one sample sequenced in a study of T cell changes during pregnancy in multiple sclerosis. Generated by immunoSEQ multiplex PCR, the TCRdb table keeps only in-frame clones and is missing some. The sample lists tens of thousands of clones, about 91% occurring once. Specimen: peripheral blood, collected before pregnancy. The receptors were gathered from a female donor with multiple sclerosis, enrolled in a pregnancy study.

The chain is built from TRBV19 and TRBJ1-2, with TRBD1 matching over 9 bases. Per the germline V gene, CDR1 is LNHDA and CDR2 is SQIVND (reference sequence). The ends lost 3 bases at V and 4 bases at J; junction bases unmatched: 6. The CDR3 spans 15 residues. CDR3 in amino acids: CASSIPGTGSYGYTF. The CDR3 nucleotides are TGTGCCAGTAGTATTCCAGGGACAGGGAGCTATGGCTACACCTTC.

V and J are TRBV6-5 and TRBJ1-1; 11 bases fit TRBD1. The V gene's germline CDR1 is MNHEY and CDR2 SVGAGI. CDR3 length: 14 residues. Trimming took 5 bases from V and 4 from J; bases not matched to a gene: 3. For the CDR3, the DNA is TGTGCCAGCAGTCGGGACAGGGGGTTCACTGAAGCTTTCTTT. Its protein product is CASSRDRGFTEAFF.

This chain uses TRBV18 with TRBJ2-7; 8 bases are shared with TRBD2. Germline V gene sequence: CDR1 KGHSH, CDR2 LQKENI. This CDR3 is built from 14 residues. The ends lost 3 bases at V and 4 bases at J; junction bases unmatched: 5. The CDR3 loop is CASSPGLASYEQYF. CDR3 bases: TGTGCCAGCTCACCCGGACTAGCTTCATACGAGCAGTACTTC.

The chain carries TRBV6-5 and TRBJ2-7, with D maybe TRBD2 (5 bases). Between the trimmed V and J ends, which lost 4 bases and 6 bases, there was a span of 19 bases. CDR1 is MNHEY, CDR2 SVGAGI, per germline. CDR3 length: 15 amino acids. The CDR3 protein is CASSSLRGNKGEQYF. CDR3 nucleotide sequence: TGTGCCAGCAGTTCCCTACGAGGGAACAAGGGCGAGCAGTACTTC.

The chain recombines TRBV7-2 with TRBJ2-4; 8 bases match TRBD2. CDR1 and CDR2 (germline): SGHTA, FQGNSA. J lost 2 bases, V lost 3 bases, and 12 bases had no gene match. This CDR3 has 18 residues. The CDR3 coding sequence is TGTGCCAGCAGCTTGGGTTGGTTACGGGGGGGTTCCAAAAACATTCAGTACTTC. This encodes CASSLGWLRGGSKNIQYF.